Here is one T cell receptor (beta chain) with its context. This sample is drawn from a study of blood T cell repertoires in COVID-19. Study-wide background: COVID-19 samples from acute and convalescent phases originated in the United States, Italy and Spain. The analysed material was cDNA or gDNA that came from T cells, B-cell-depleted T cells, or PBMCs.

The CDR3 length is 15 residues. V lost 5 bases and J 4 bases, leaving 17 bases between the germline ends. Germline V gene lookup returns CDR1 SGHVS and CDR2 FQNEAQ. Followed longitudinally, the Seattle patients had been enrolled during active infection. How the authors handled the data: Reference gene primer amplification gave estimated nucleated cell counts. Sequenced by immunoSEQ multiplex PCR; TCRdb stores in-frame clones only, minus some. For V, J and clone size, that table is used; D and trimming come from the DNA. The sample includes fewer than 350,000 clones, about 90% seen only once; the top ten take roughly 12%.

This sequence originates from a woman aged 30 to 39 with COVID-19, enrolled during active disease. The chain recombines TRBV7-8 with TRBJ1-2; no definite D call. The material sequenced was peripheral blood. The CDR3 sequence is CASSPGGSGFYGYTF. The CDR3 bases are TGTGCCAGCAGCCCGGGAGGGAGTGGTTTCTATGGCTACACCTTC.